This T cell receptor (beta chain) was sequenced during a study of Ad26.COV2.S vaccination and SARS-CoV-2 variants. Study-wide findings and caveats: Substantial breadth in spike-specific CD8+ and CD4+ T cell responses was reportedly seen after vaccination. Analytic work on TCR breadth and depth might have understated the full extent of total T cell responses.

A word on this clone: Its antigen is unidentified.

Libraries were prepared by immunoSEQ multiplex PCR; TCRdb keeps only in-frame clonotypes and omits some of them. The data show a few hundred thousand clones, roughly 87% seen once. As for treatment: approximately 18 received Ad26.COV2.S at low or high dose, single or two shots; five or six received placebo; per-sample allocation not given. Samples came from day 63 after the first vaccine or placebo injection. This CDR3 region has 17 residues. J was trimmed by 3 bases and V by 5 bases; bases with no gene match: 6. Looked up from germline, CDR1 is SGHAT and CDR2 is FQNNGV. Sequencing used peripheral blood, obtained in a trial of Ad26.COV2.S vaccine versus placebo. The origin of this receptor is a person between 18 and 65 years old who received the Ad26.COV2.S COVID-19 vaccine or a placebo. The chain recombines TRBV11-2 with TRBJ2-3; 15 nucleotides align to TRBD2. The CDR3 sequence: CASSQGLAGGRTDTQYF. The CDR3 DNA is TGTGCCAGCAGCCAGGGACTAGCGGGAGGTCGAACAGATACGCAGTATTTT. Combining the CDR3 with reference TRBV11-2 and TRBJ2-3 gives the whole variable domain EAGVAQSPRYKIIEKRQSVAFWCNPISGHATLYWYQQILGQGPKLLIQFQNNGVVDDSQLPKDRFSAERLKGVDSTLKIQPAKLEDSAVYLCASSQGLAGGRTDTQYFGPGTRLTVL.